A single sample gave rise to the 3 T cell receptor beta chains below, sequenced in a study of T cell repertoires in cytomegalovirus infection (dated by TCRdb to between 2018 and 2021). Interpreted using the paper, the treatment or condition label stands for: in vitro stimulation with specific CMV peptide epitopes to enrich CMV-specific T cells. Sequencing was carried out with an Illumina HiSeq 1500. Clones were called with MiXCR by TCRdb after fastp trimmed the public reads at Q25, and only in-frame beta chains were retained. Every distinct CDR3 protein forms one entry, paired with its most common genes and DNA. The sample includes 100,000 or so distinct CDR3 sequences, with over 40% observed a single time. About 74% of the sample belongs to the ten largest clones. No antigen has been assigned to these receptors. Sequencing used CD8+ T cells from cultured PBMCs, obtained from culture after CMV antigen stimulation. Receptor source: a human donor in good health (CMV status not recorded). Some clones in this sample may be carry-over from other donors' samples.

The chain recombines TRBV7-2 with TRBJ1-5; D unresolved. The V gene lost 6 bases and the J gene lost 6 bases, with 12 bases spanning the gap. Germline loops: CDR1 SGHTA, CDR2 FQGNSA. This CDR3 spans 13 amino acids. Here the CDR3 reads CASSSSPGQPQHF. CDR3 DNA sequence: TGTGCCAGCAGTTCGAGTCCTGGTCAGCCCCAGCATTTT.

The chain carries TRBV6-5 and TRBJ1-2, with D maybe TRBD1 (5 bases). This CDR3 region has 14 residues. The V end was cut by 2 bases, the J end by 3 bases, with 10 bases between. From germline, CDR1 is MNHEY and CDR2 SVGAGI. CDR3 in DNA: TGTGCCAGCAGTTACGGAGGGGAGGACTATGGCTACACCTTC. Translated: CASSYGGEDYGYTF.

This chain joins TRBV9 and TRBJ2-7; tentative D call: TRBD1 (5 bases). The V end lost 0 bases, the J end lost 4 bases, and 14 bases lay between the germline ends. Germline V gene lookup returns CDR1 SGDLS and CDR2 YYNGEE. The CDR3 spans 15 residues. The CDR3 DNA sequence: TGTGCCAGCAGCGTAGAACGAGACAGCCGGTACGAGCAGTACTTC. Translation: CASSVERDSRYEQYF.